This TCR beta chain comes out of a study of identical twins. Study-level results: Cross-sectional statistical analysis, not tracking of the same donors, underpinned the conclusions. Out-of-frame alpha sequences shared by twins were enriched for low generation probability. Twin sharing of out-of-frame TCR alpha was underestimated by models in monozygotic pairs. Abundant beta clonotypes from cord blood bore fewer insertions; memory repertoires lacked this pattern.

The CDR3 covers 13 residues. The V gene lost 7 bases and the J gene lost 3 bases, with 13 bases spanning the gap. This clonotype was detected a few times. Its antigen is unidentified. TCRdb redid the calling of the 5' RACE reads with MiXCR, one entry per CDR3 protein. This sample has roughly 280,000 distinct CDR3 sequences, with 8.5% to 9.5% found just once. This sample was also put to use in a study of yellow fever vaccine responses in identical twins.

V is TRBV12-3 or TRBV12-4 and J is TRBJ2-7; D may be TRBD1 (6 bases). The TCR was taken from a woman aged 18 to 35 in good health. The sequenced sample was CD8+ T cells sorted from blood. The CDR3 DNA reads TGTGCCAGCACTATCGGGACAAGCTACGAGCAGTACTTC. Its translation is CASTIGTSYEQYF.